These 6 T cell receptor beta chains were all obtained from the same sample, sequenced in a study of T cells in localized non-small cell lung cancer. Assay used: immunoSEQ multiplex PCR; TCRdb lists only in-frame clones, some missing. Among about 2,800 clones, around 20% were seen once, and the ten largest hold approximately 10%. Material: normal lung tissue next to the tumor, obtained before any cancer treatment. Source of these receptors: a woman aged 35 to 70 with stage I lung adenocarcinoma.

This sequence joins TRBV6-8 and TRBJ1-1; a possible D gene is TRBD1 (5 bases). Germline CDR1 MNHGY, CDR2 SAAAGT. The CDR3 is 15 residues long. The V end was cut by 1 base, the J end by 0 bases, with 9 bases between. CDR3 loop: CASSYLGVLNTEAFF. CDR3 DNA: TGTGCCAGCAGTTACTTAGGGGTGTTGAACACTGAAGCTTTCTTT.

This chain connects TRBV18 to TRBJ2-5, with 8 bases that match TRBD1. The ends lost 2 bases at V and 4 bases at J; junction bases unmatched: 6. Germline V gene lookup returns CDR1 KGHSH and CDR2 LQKENI. The CDR3 has 15 residues. CDR3 sequence reads: CASSPVQGAGETQYF. CDR3 nucleotide sequence: TGTGCCAGCTCACCAGTCCAGGGGGCTGGAGAGACCCAGTACTTC. The full variable domain, its missing parts supplied by reference TRBV18 and TRBJ2-5, is NAGVMQNPRHLVRRRGQEARLRCSPMKGHSHVYWYRQLPEEGLKFMVYLQKENIIDESGMPKERFSAEFPKEGPSILRIQQVVRGDSAAYFCASSPVQGAGETQYFGPGTRLLVL.

This clone rates as medium-sized. CDR3 nucleotide sequence: TGTGCCAGCAGCTTTACATTACAGGGGGTTTTGGGTACGCAGTATTTT. The encoded protein is CASSFTLQGVLGTQYF. The chain joins TRBV11-3 to TRBJ2-3; 8 nucleotides agree with TRBD1. There are 16 residues in the CDR3. Germline V CDR1 and CDR2: SGHNT, YENEEA. The ends lost 3 bases at V and 8 bases at J; junction bases unmatched: 13.

The V gene is TRBV11-3, the J gene TRBJ2-3; D is unresolved. Germline CDR1 is SGHNT and CDR2 is YENEEA. The CDR3 has 14 amino acids. Trimming removed 6 bases from V and 4 bases from J, with 14 bases in between. The CDR3 nucleotides are TGTGCCAGCAGTCCAAGGAGTGAGGCAGATACGCAGTATTTT. It is translated as CASSPRSEADTQYF.

The V gene is TRBV28, the J gene TRBJ2-7; a possible D gene is TRBD1 (6 bases). The V end was cut by 6 bases, the J end by 2 bases, with 11 bases between. The CDR3 runs 13 residues. Per the germline V gene, CDR1 is MDHEN and CDR2 is SYDVKM. This CDR3 reads CASRSGQTYEQYF. The CDR3 DNA reads as TGTGCCAGCAGATCGGGACAAACCTACGAGCAGTACTTC.

Points on this clone: Other DNA sequences in the same sample also yield this CDR3. The gene calls are TRBV28 and TRBJ1-2; TRBD1 matches 7 bases. The CDR3 runs to 12 residues. Germline CDR1 and CDR2: MDHEN and SYDVKM. V shed 5 bases and J 5 bases; nucleotides not matched to a gene: 2. This CDR3 is CASSRRGYGYTF. Written as DNA, the CDR3 is TGTGCCAGCAGTCGCAGGGGGTATGGCTACACCTTC.